A single sample is the source of the 18 T cell receptor beta chains below, sequenced in a study of regulatory T cells in long-lasting Graves disease. TCR beta libraries were built with iRepertoire HTBI primers and Arm-PCR of CDR3 regions. TCRdb re-derived calls from the multiplex PCR reads in MiXCR, one entry per CDR3 protein. The table includes some 560,000 distinct CDR3 sequences, 15% to 20% detected once. Time point in this sample: newly diagnosed GD, antithyroid drugs for less than 3 months. Following extraction of RNA from PBMCs, that RNA was used to make the TCR library. These same records also appear under a second study, on T cells in Graves' hyperthyroidism and ophthalmopathy.

The source material was peripheral blood mononuclear cells (PBMCs), sampled at new diagnosis, from a patient treated with antithyroid drugs. These receptors were obtained from a woman aged 35-65 years with Graves disease.

In its sample, this clonotype was seen a few times. Relative to the germline gene, one junction end is altered; a read error may explain this. The CDR3 reads CASSFGASEGIGELF. CDR3 in DNA: TGTGCCAGCAGCTTCGGGGCCTCTGAGGGGATCGGTGAGCTCTTC. The chain joins TRBV7-2 to TRBJ2-1; D is possibly TRBD1 or TRBD2 (5 bases each). Germline V CDR1 and CDR2: SGHTA, FQGNSA. The CDR3 runs to 15 residues.

This clonotype was seen many times. The CDR3 nucleotides read TGCGCCAGCAGTGAGTCCGAAACAGGGGGCACTGAAGCTTTCTTT. Amino acids: CASSESETGGTEAFF. V and J are TRBV10-2 and TRBJ1-1; 8 bases line up with TRBD1. J gave up 4 bases and V 0 bases, and 4 bases lay outside the gene matches. This CDR3 has 15 amino acids. Germline V gives CDR1 WSHSY, CDR2 SAAADI.

The V and J genes are TRBV11-2 and TRBJ2-7, with TRBD1 identical over 10 bases. From germline, CDR1 is SGHAT and CDR2 FQNNGV. The CDR3 has 16 residues. The trim removed 5 bases at V and 6 bases at J, leaving 13 bases unmatched. This CDR3 reads CASSPLTGTGAREQYF. The CDR3 coding sequence is TGTGCCAGCAGCCCCTTAACCGGGACAGGGGCTCGCGAGCAGTACTTC.

A few counts support this clonotype. The V and J genes are TRBV9 and TRBJ1-6; D not certain. V was trimmed by 0 bases and J by 11 bases, leaving 15 bases between them. CDR1 and CDR2 (germline): SGDLS, YYNGEE. The CDR3 loop spans 15 amino acids. This CDR3 reads CASSVAGPGSTPLHF. DNA of the CDR3: TGTGCCAGCAGCGTAGCAGGTCCGGGCTCAACACCCCTCCACTTT.

The rearrangement uses TRBV20-1 and TRBJ1-6; D not certain. This CDR3 is 14 amino acids long. Trimming took 0 bases from V and 4 from J, leaving 7 bases between them. Germline V gene data show CDR1 as DFQATT and CDR2 as SNEGSKA (reference sequence). In nucleotides, the CDR3 is TGCAGTGCTAGAGAGGAGGGATATAATTCACCCCTCCACTTT. Translation gives CSAREEGYNSPLHF.

For the CDR3, the DNA is TGCGCCAGCAGCCAAGAAGGACAGGCCTATGGCTACACCTTC. Translation gives CASSQEGQAYGYTF. The chain links TRBV4-1 to TRBJ1-2, with 7 bases lining up with TRBD1. The CDR3 has 14 amino acids. V shed 0 bases, J shed 4 bases, and the junction held 2 bases outside the gene matches. In germline, CDR1 is MGHRA, CDR2 YSYEKL.

In its sample, this clonotype was seen many times. J is TRBJ1-1 and V is TRBV11-2; the match to TRBD1 covers 8 bases. This CDR3 contains 15 residues. Germline V gene lookup returns CDR1 SGHAT and CDR2 FQNNGV. Unmatched junction bases numbered 6, after V lost 4 bases and J lost 2 bases. In DNA form, the CDR3 reads TGTGCCAGCAGCTACAACAGGGGGACTAACACTGAAGCTTTCTTT. Protein product: CASSYNRGTNTEAFF.

There are many counts of this clonotype. V and J are TRBV20-1 and TRBJ2-3; D tentatively reads TRBD1 or TRBD2 (6 bases each). Germline CDR1 and CDR2: DFQATT and SNEGSKA (reference sequence). Between the trimmed V and J ends, which lost 0 bases and 3 bases, there was a span of 13 bases. The CDR3 contains 15 residues. Written as DNA, the CDR3 is TGCAGTGCTAGAGACAGGGGTGGAGGGACAGATACGCAGTATTTT. Its translation is CSARDRGGGTDTQYF.

The chain has TRBV10-3 and TRBJ1-1, with 10 bases fitting TRBD1. In germline, CDR1 is ENHRY, CDR2 SYGVKD. After removal of 3 bases from V and 6 bases from J, the junction contained 19 bases not matched to a gene. CDR3 length: 19 amino acids. For the CDR3, the DNA is TGTGCCATCAGTGATGACGCCGGGACAGGGGCAAAAGGGGTACCTGAAGCTTTCTTT. It yields the protein CAISDDAGTGAKGVPEAFF.

This clonotype turned up a few times. The V and J genes are TRBV5-4 and TRBJ2-5; 10 bases agree with TRBD1. The V and J ends lost 7 bases and 5 bases, in that order; junction bases with no gene match: 11. This CDR3 region has 15 residues. From germline, CDR1 is SGHNT and CDR2 YYREEE (reference sequence). The CDR3 DNA reads TGTGCCAGCGGGTTTAGGGGACAGGGGCCGGAGACCCAGTACTTC. Translated: CASGFRGQGPETQYF. Variable domain in full (rest from reference TRBV5-4 and TRBJ2-5): ETGVTQSPTHLIKTRGQQVTLRCSSQSGHNTVSWYQQALGQGPQFIFQYYREEENGRGNFPPRFSGLQFPNYSSELNVNALELDDSALYLCASGFRGQGPETQYFGPGTRLLVL.

This rearrangement joins TRBV20-1 to TRBJ2-7; 7 bases are a match to TRBD2. J gave up 7 bases and V 2 bases, and 14 bases lay outside the gene matches. The germline V gene encodes CDR1 DFQATT and CDR2 SNEGSKA (reference sequence). This CDR3 has 15 residues. In DNA form, the CDR3 reads TGCAGTGCTAGATCCGGACTAGTTACCGACAATGAGCAGTACTTC. Protein product: CSARSGLVTDNEQYF.

This clonotype was found a few times. This chain joins TRBV7-2 and TRBJ1-4; D possibly corresponds to TRBD1 (6 bases). The V gene lost 2 bases and the J gene lost 13 bases, with 11 bases spanning the gap. There are 12 residues in the CDR3. Germline CDR1 SGHTA, CDR2 FQGNSA. In DNA form, the CDR3 reads TGTGCCAGCAGCTTATCCAGGGGTGGACTGTTTTTT. Its protein product is CASSLSRGGLFF.

This clonotype has only a few counts. The chain couples TRBV10-3 to TRBJ2-2, with 8 nucleotides matching TRBD1. Germline-derived CDR1 and CDR2 are ENHRY and SYGVKD. V trimming: 6 bases; J trimming: 7 bases; junction bases outside the gene matches: 7. CDR3 length equals 14 residues. The CDR3 sequence is CAIRPGQEVGELFF. The CDR3 DNA sequence: TGTGCCATCAGACCGGGACAGGAGGTCGGGGAGCTGTTTTTT.

The chain has TRBV5-1 and TRBJ1-1; 10 bases align to TRBD1. This CDR3 has 20 residues. V lost 6 bases to trimming and J lost 5 bases; unmatched junction nucleotides: 25. Germline CDR1 reads SGHRS; CDR2 reads YFSETQ. The CDR3 here is CASKGYPSLLGQGRGTEAFF. Here the CDR3 DNA reads TGCGCCAGCAAGGGATACCCCTCACTCCTGGGACAGGGGAGGGGGACTGAAGCTTTCTTT.

The chain uses TRBV18 and TRBJ1-1; 8 bases map to TRBD1. The CDR3 length is 15 residues. The germline V gene encodes CDR1 KGHSH and CDR2 LQKENI. V was pared by 8 bases and J by 2 bases, with 10 bases of the junction left unmatched. CDR3 amino acids: CASGLTGAENTEAFF. The CDR3 nucleotides read TGTGCCAGCGGACTGACAGGGGCGGAAAACACTGAAGCTTTCTTT.

The gene calls are TRBV14 and TRBJ2-3, with 7 bases lining up with TRBD1. Germline CDR1 is SGHDN and CDR2 is FVKESK. The V and J ends lost 1 base and 0 bases, in that order; junction bases with no gene match: 10. The CDR3 runs to 18 residues. CDR3 region: CASSQGPTRTGSTDTQYF. For the CDR3, the DNA is TGTGCCAGCAGCCAAGGCCCAACCCGGACAGGCAGCACAGATACGCAGTATTTT.

There are many counts of this clonotype. This chain uses TRBV5-6 with TRBJ1-5; possible D gene TRBD1, 6 bases. Trimming cost V 0 bases and J 7 bases, with 14 bases left between them. The V gene's germline CDR1 is SGHDT and CDR2 YYEEEE. CDR3 length equals 15 residues. CDR3 nucleotides: TGTGCCAGCAGCTTGGGGGGTCAGGGGAGGCAGCCCCAGCATTTT. It yields the protein CASSLGGQGRQPQHF.

The chain has TRBV7-8 and TRBJ2-3; D is undetermined. The germline gives CDR1 SGHVS, CDR2 FQNEAQ. Trimming took 5 bases from V and 4 from J, leaving 10 bases between them. The CDR3 is 13 residues long. The CDR3 here is CASSPVLADTQYF. As DNA, the CDR3 is TGTGCCAGCAGCCCGGTTCTGGCAGATACGCAGTATTTT. The full variable domain, in which reference TRBV7-8 and TRBJ2-3 provide the parts outside the CDR3, is GAGVSQSPRYKVAKRGQDVALRCDPISGHVSLFWYQQALGQGPEFLTYFQNEAQLDKSGLPSDRFFAERPEGSVSTLKIQRTQQEDSAVYLCASSPVLADTQYFGPGTRLTVL.